This record concerns one TCR beta chain sequence. Its target is unknown. These data belong to a study of shared clonotypes between healthy human individuals. Study-wide context: The study enrolled two women and a few men aged 18 to 49. Whole-study results and caveats: A limitation of the genetic and exposure-history diversity represented arose from few donors. Only blood was sampled; tissue repertoires likely differ.

CDR3 length: 16 amino acids. Germline lookup yields CDR1 MNHEY and CDR2 SVGAGI. Trimming shortened V by 2 bases and J by 3 bases, and 17 bases separated the two germline ends. The investigators split CD4+ cells into a CD45RA+ naive subset and a CD45RA-negative memory subset. The method was immunoSEQ multiplex PCR; TCRdb's version includes in-frame clones alone and lacks a portion of them. The data hold about 1 million clones, with about 75% observed a single time. Sequenced sample: memory CD4+ T cells sorted from blood. Subset meaning: CD45RA-negative fraction. This sequence was found in a man aged 18-30 years in good health. V and J are TRBV6-5 and TRBJ2-7; D perhaps matches TRBD2 (5 bases). The CDR3 is CASSYLPAGILYEQYF. For the CDR3, the DNA is TGTGCCAGCAGTTACCTCCCCGCCGGGATCCTCTACGAGCAGTACTTC.